This TCR beta chain was captured by sequencing in a study of shared clonotypes between healthy human individuals. Study details: For every donor, three CD4 naive, three CD4 memory, two CD8 naive and one CD8 memory plates were used. The study's findings and limits: Non-shared clonotypes were found to have lower generation probabilities than the clonotypes that were shared by all four of the sorted-subset donors.

With regard to this clone: Its antigen is currently unknown.

Genomic DNA (from each subset) was split evenly across several immunoSEQ plates. Each replicate PCR on the sorted subsets used 150 to 200 ng DNA (around 31,000 T cell genomes). The assay was immunoSEQ multiplex PCR, and TCRdb's table has in-frame clones only and misses some. The sample gives roughly 700,000 clones, 90% of which show up once; 30% to 35% is in the top ten. Looked up from germline, CDR1 is SEHNR and CDR2 is FQNEAQ (reference sequence). The CDR3 is made up of 15 amino acids. With V trimmed by 5 bases and J by 3 bases, 9 bases remained unmatched. Sequencing was performed on memory CD8+ T cells from PBMCs. Noted subset: CD45RO+ cells pooled with CCR7-negative TemRA cells. The chain uses TRBV7-9 and TRBJ2-7, with TRBD1 matching over 8 bases. The sequence came from a man younger than 35 in good health. Some clones in this sample may be carry-over from other donors' samples. CDR3 sequence: CASSPKDRVGYEQYF. The DNA of the CDR3 is TGTGCCAGCAGCCCGAAGGACAGGGTGGGCTACGAGCAGTACTTC.